This TCR beta chain was recovered during a study of CD8 T cells in ankylosing spondylitis. The study, taken as a whole, reports: A TCR beta motif of under 10 highly homologous variants appeared characteristic of ankylosing spondylitis blood. CD8+ disease-linked clones were present at relatively low frequencies in blood.

Germline CDR1 MNHEY, CDR2 SVGEGT. V lost 10 bases to trimming and J lost 3 bases; unmatched junction nucleotides: 12. The CDR3 is made up of 14 amino acids. This clonotype was observed at least ten times. Its antigen is as yet unknown. Quantitative 5'-RACE was performed with molecular barcodes, and it yielded the TCR beta libraries. One entry per CDR3 protein, called by TCRdb with MiXCR from the 5' RACE reads. The sample has about 250,000 distinct CDR3 sequences, about 10% seen once. The sample taken for sequencing was blood, either unsorted or a sorted T cell fraction (not recorded which). V is TRBV6-2 or TRBV6-3 and J is TRBJ2-7; 7 bases fit TRBD1. The sequence was collected from a male donor with ankylosing spondylitis or in good health (not recorded which). In nucleotides, the CDR3 is TGTGCCACCTACACCGGGACAGCTGACTACGAGCAGTACTTC. This translates into CATYTGTADYEQYF.